Listed below are T cell receptor beta chains from one sample, sequenced in a study of PD-1 blockade in classical Hodgkin lymphoma. Here immunoSEQ multiplex PCR was the method, and the copy in TCRdb shows in-frame clones only, minus some. This table holds about 47,000 clones, around 90% found once. Sequencing used peripheral blood mononuclear cells (PBMCs). Every receptor here comes from a human donor with classical Hodgkin lymphoma. Both conserved end residues are part of each CDR3. D genes are given only for firm matches. Not every row has a clone size; where given, it reads once, few, many or a size class.

size: .
length: 14
V: TRBV27
D: .
J: TRBJ1-1
DNA: TGTGCCAGCAGTTCCCGCGGCCTGGGCACTGAAGCTTTCTTT
CDR3: CASSSRGLGTEAFF

size: .
length: 14
V: TRBV28
D: .
J: TRBJ2-1
DNA: TGTGCCAGCACTGGGGGCGGGAGTCTCAATGAGCAGTTCTTC
CDR3: CASTGGGSLNEQFF

size: .
length: 16
V: TRBV5-5
D: .
J: TRBJ1-1
DNA: TGTGCCAGCAGCTTGTCTGGGCGCGGCCCGAACACTGAAGCTTTCTTT
CDR3: CASSLSGRGPNTEAFF

size: .
length: 17
V: TRBV5-1
D: TRBD2
J: TRBJ2-5
DNA: TGCGCCAGCAGCTTGGCCGGAGTAGCGGGAGGGGCAGAGACCCAGTACTTC
CDR3: CASSLAGVAGGAETQYF

size: .
length: 12
V: TRBV7-9
D: TRBD1
J: TRBJ1-2
DNA: TGTGCCATCGGGGGACAGGGCAAAAGCTACACCTTC
CDR3: CAIGGQGKSYTF

size: large
length: 15
V: TRBV4-2
D: .
J: TRBJ1-1
DNA: TGTGCCAGCAGCGGGACACAGGGATGGTACACTGAAGCTTTCTTT
CDR3: CASSGTQGWYTEAFF

size: .
length: 14
V: TRBV19
D: .
J: TRBJ1-2
DNA: TGTGCCAGTAGTGCTGTGGGACGCGACTATGGCTACACCTTC
CDR3: CASSAVGRDYGYTF

size: .
length: 14
V: TRBV5-1
D: TRBD2
J: TRBJ2-1
DNA: TGCGCCAGCAGCTTTACTAGCGGGTCCAATGAGCAGTTCTTC
CDR3: CASSFTSGSNEQFF

size: once
length: 11
V: TRBV2
D: .
J: TRBJ1-2
DNA: TGTGCCACCGTGGGCGGGAACGGCTACACCTTC
CDR3: CATVGGNGYTF

size: .
length: 17
V: TRBV9
D: TRBD1
J: TRBJ1-1
DNA: TGTGCCAGCAGCGTGAACTGGGACAGGGGGCAGAACACTGAAGCTTTCTTT
CDR3: CASSVNWDRGQNTEAFF

size: .
length: 13
V: TRBV27
D: .
J: TRBJ2-1
DNA: TGTGCCAGCAGTCGGCCAGGGTCGGGGGAGCAGTTCTTC
CDR3: CASSRPGSGEQFF

size: .
length: 13
V: TRBV7-8
D: .
J: TRBJ2-7
DNA: TGTGCCAGCACTTCCGGACACCCATACGAGCAGTACTTC
CDR3: CASTSGHPYEQYF

size: .
length: 15
V: TRBV18
D: TRBD1
J: TRBJ2-5
DNA: TGTGCCAGCCGCCAAGGGACAGGAGGAATGGAGACCCAGTACTTC
CDR3: CASRQGTGGMETQYF

size: once
length: 14
V: TRBV5-5
D: TRBD1
J: TRBJ1-3
DNA: TGTGCCAGCAGCAGGACAGGCTCTGGAAACACCATATATTTT
CDR3: CASSRTGSGNTIYF

size: once
length: 20
V: TRBV7-8
D: TRBD2
J: TRBJ2-3
DNA: TGTGCCAGCAGCGACCCCCTTGGAGCGGGAGGCCGTCAAAGCACAGATACGCAGTATTTT
CDR3: CASSDPLGAGGRQSTDTQYF

size: .
length: 15
V: TRBV5-7
D: .
J: TRBJ1-5
DNA: TGTGCCAGCAGCTTAATAAGTTCGGACAATCAGCCCCAGCATTTT
CDR3: CASSLISSDNQPQHF

size: .
length: 14
V: TRBV7-9
D: TRBD1
J: TRBJ1-2
DNA: TGTGCCAGCAGCTTAGGACAGGGGGCGGATGGCTACACCTTC
CDR3: CASSLGQGADGYTF

size: .
length: 14
V: TRBV15
D: .
J: TRBJ2-5
DNA: TGTGCCACCAAATCCGGACGGTTCCAAGAGACCCAGTACTTC
CDR3: CATKSGRFQETQYF

size: once
length: 12
V: TRBV7-9
D: .
J: TRBJ1-5
DNA: TGTGCCAGCAGCTTAGGGTCGCAGCCCCAGCATTTT
CDR3: CASSLGSQPQHF

size: .
length: 17
V: TRBV14
D: TRBD2
J: TRBJ2-7
DNA: TGTGCCAGCAGCCAAGGGCGTACTAGCGGGTTCACCTACGAGCAGTACTTC
CDR3: CASSQGRTSGFTYEQYF

size: .
length: 15
V: TRBV7-2
D: TRBD2
J: TRBJ2-3
DNA: TGTGCCAGCTCACGGACTAGCCGCGGCACAGATACGCAGTATTTT
CDR3: CASSRTSRGTDTQYF

size: .
length: 14
V: TRBV6-1
D: .
J: TRBJ1-4
DNA: TGTGCCAGCAATCAGGACCCGGGGGGCGAAAAACTGTTTTTT
CDR3: CASNQDPGGEKLFF

size: .
length: 15
V: TRBV11-2
D: TRBD1
J: TRBJ1-6
DNA: TGTGCCAGCAGCTACTCCGGGACAGGGGGTTCACCCCTCCACTTT
CDR3: CASSYSGTGGSPLHF

size: .
length: 18
V: TRBV7-6
D: .
J: TRBJ1-1
DNA: TGTGCCAGCAGCGCTTATCTCTTAGGACTTCTAATGAACACTGAAGCTTTCTTT
CDR3: CASSAYLLGLLMNTEAFF

size: .
length: 13
V: TRBV2
D: .
J: TRBJ2-4
DNA: TGTGCCAGCAGCGGAGGACCTGGGAACATTCAGTACTTC
CDR3: CASSGGPGNIQYF

size: once
length: 18
V: TRBV18
D: TRBD1
J: TRBJ1-2
DNA: TGTGCCAGCTCACCACAGGGGGCGCTTGTCTCGACTAACTATGGCTACACCTTC
CDR3: CASSPQGALVSTNYGYTF

size: .
length: 12
V: TRBV11-2
D: .
J: TRBJ2-7
DNA: TGTGCCAGCAGCTGGACGGACTACGAGCAGTACTTC
CDR3: CASSWTDYEQYF

size: .
length: 16
V: TRBV5-1
D: TRBD2
J: TRBJ2-5
DNA: TGCGCCAGCAGTCCCGGGGCGGGAGGCTTACAAGAGACCCAGTACTTC
CDR3: CASSPGAGGLQETQYF

size: .
length: 14
V: TRBV19
D: .
J: TRBJ1-5
DNA: TGTGCCAGTAGTACAAACGCAGGGTATCAGCCCCAGCATTTT
CDR3: CASSTNAGYQPQHF

size: .
length: 14
V: TRBV29-1
D: TRBD2
J: TRBJ2-3
DNA: TGCAGCGTCCAAAGTCCCCGGACTAGCGGGGCGCAGTATTTT
CDR3: CSVQSPRTSGAQYF

size: .
length: 17
V: TRBV7-8
D: .
J: TRBJ2-5
DNA: TGTGCCAGCAGCTTAGGGTTAATGGGGGGACAGTGGGGGACCCAGTACTTC
CDR3: CASSLGLMGGQWGTQYF

size: .
length: 15
V: TRBV10-2
D: .
J: TRBJ2-1
DNA: TGCGCCAGCGGGCCATCTAGCGCCACCTACAATGAGCAGTTCTTC
CDR3: CASGPSSATYNEQFF

size: .
length: 13
V: TRBV7-3
D: TRBD2
J: TRBJ2-5
DNA: TGTGCCAGCAGCGTGGGACTAGGGGAGACCCAGTACTTC
CDR3: CASSVGLGETQYF

size: .
length: 16
V: TRBV28
D: TRBD2
J: TRBJ2-5
DNA: TGTGCCAGCAGTTCCCCTAGCGGGAGGGCCCAGGAGACCCAGTACTTC
CDR3: CASSSPSGRAQETQYF

size: .
length: 13
V: TRBV6-6
D: TRBD1
J: TRBJ1-5
DNA: TGTGCCAGCAGACAGGGGGGCAATCAGCCCCAGCATTTT
CDR3: CASRQGGNQPQHF

size: once
length: 12
V: TRBV18
D: .
J: TRBJ2-7
DNA: TGTGCCAGCTCACCAACCATCTACGAGCAGTACTTC
CDR3: CASSPTIYEQYF

size: .
length: 16
V: TRBV27
D: TRBD1
J: TRBJ1-1
DNA: TGTGCCAGCAGGTCTGACAGGGGACCCTTTAACACTGAAGCTTTCTTT
CDR3: CASRSDRGPFNTEAFF

size: .
length: 16
V: TRBV9
D: .
J: TRBJ2-3
DNA: TGTGCCAGCAGCCCAGCCTCGGACTACTACACAGATACGCAGTATTTT
CDR3: CASSPASDYYTDTQYF

size: .
length: 15
V: TRBV6-1
D: .
J: TRBJ1-4
DNA: TGTGCCAGCAGTGAACTAGGCAGCCGGTGGGAAAAACTGTTTTTT
CDR3: CASSELGSRWEKLFF

size: .
length: 13
V: TRBV7-6
D: .
J: TRBJ2-1
DNA: TGTGCCAGCAGTTTCAGGAGCTACAATGAGCAGTTCTTC
CDR3: CASSFRSYNEQFF

size: .
length: 14
V: TRBV30
D: .
J: TRBJ2-4
DNA: TGTGCCTGGAGTCTGGGGGTTAACAAAAACATTCAGTACTTC
CDR3: CAWSLGVNKNIQYF

size: .
length: 14
V: TRBV28
D: .
J: TRBJ1-5
DNA: TGTGCCAGCAGTGCAATTACAGGGAAACAGCCCCAGCATTTT
CDR3: CASSAITGKQPQHF

size: .
length: 13
V: TRBV5-1
D: TRBD1
J: TRBJ2-5
DNA: TGCGCCAGCAGCCTAGGGACAGCCGAGACCCAGTACTTC
CDR3: CASSLGTAETQYF

size: .
length: 14
V: TRBV7-2
D: .
J: TRBJ1-1
DNA: TGTGCCAGCAGCTTAGGACAGACTAACACTGAAGCTTTCTTT
CDR3: CASSLGQTNTEAFF

size: .
length: 12
V: TRBV29-1
D: .
J: TRBJ2-2
DNA: TGCAGCGTTGAAGGGGGGGCAGGGGAGCTGTTTTTT
CDR3: CSVEGGAGELFF

size: .
length: 14
V: TRBV7-2
D: TRBD1
J: TRBJ1-3
DNA: TGTGCCAGCAGCCCTACAGGGGGTGGAAACACCATATATTTT
CDR3: CASSPTGGGNTIYF

size: .
length: 14
V: TRBV11-2
D: TRBD1
J: TRBJ1-2
DNA: TGTGCCAGCAGCTTACAACAGGGGACCTATGGCTACACCTTC
CDR3: CASSLQQGTYGYTF

size: .
length: 16
V: TRBV9
D: .
J: TRBJ1-2
DNA: TGTGCCAGCAGCCCAGGTACAGGAGGAGTTAACTATGGCTACACCTTC
CDR3: CASSPGTGGVNYGYTF

size: few
length: 17
V: TRBV9
D: TRBD1
J: TRBJ2-6
DNA: TGTGCCAGCAGCGTCCGGGACAGGGGAACAGGGGCCAACGTCCTGACTTTC
CDR3: CASSVRDRGTGANVLTF

size: once
length: 13
V: TRBV28
D: .
J: TRBJ2-3
DNA: TGTGCCAGCAGTATACAGGGCCCAGATACGCAGTATTTT
CDR3: CASSIQGPDTQYF

size: .
length: 16
V: TRBV30
D: .
J: TRBJ2-4
DNA: TGTGCCTGGAACCCGACAGCTAAGCTAGCCAAAAACATTCAGTACTTC
CDR3: CAWNPTAKLAKNIQYF